Listed below are T cell receptor beta chains from one sample, sequenced in a study of shared clonotypes between healthy human individuals. The repertoire was sequenced with immunoSEQ multiplex PCR; TCRdb's copy has only in-frame clones and lacks some. Of about 820,000 clones in the sample, around 92% are singletons; the top ten hold nearly 25%. Sequenced material: naive CD8+ T cells sorted from blood. All receptors come from a man aged 30-40 years in good health. Both conserved end residues are part of each CDR3. The D gene is left open where the match is weak. Clone size, where shown, is once, few, many, or a class for clones that have expanded.

NA	TRBV11-2	TRBD1	TRBJ1-1	CASSQRTGVITEAFF	TGTGCCAGCAGCCAAAGGACAGGGGTTATCACTGAAGCTTTCTTT
NA	TRBV10-3	TRBD2	TRBJ2-7	CAISDDSSGLEALYEQYF	TGTGCCATCAGTGATGACAGTTCGGGACTAGAAGCCCTCTACGAGCAGTACTTC
NA	TRBV4-1	NA	TRBJ2-1	CASRSGKSSYNEQFF	TGCGCCAGCAGGTCTGGGAAAAGCTCCTACAATGAGCAGTTCTTC
NA	TRBV27	NA	TRBJ2-3	CASSPGPYTQYF	TGTGCCAGCAGTCCCGGGCCCTATACGCAGTATTTT
NA	TRBV9	TRBD2	TRBJ2-1	CASSGRTGTSGPSGEQFF	TGTGCCAGCAGCGGCCGAACCGGGACTAGCGGTCCCAGCGGTGAGCAGTTCTTC
few	TRBV7-3	NA	TRBJ2-6	CASSSGANVLTF	TGTGCCAGCAGCTCTGGGGCCAACGTCCTGACTTTC
NA	TRBV6-4	NA	TRBJ2-2	CASPGGPGTGELFF	TGTGCCAGCCCCGGAGGGCCCGGCACCGGGGAGCTGTTTTTT
once	TRBV5-1	TRBD2	TRBJ2-3	CASSLAGSGSSGTDTQYF	TGCGCCAGCAGCTTGGCTGGTAGCGGGAGCAGCGGCACAGATACGCAGTATTTT
few	TRBV6-5	NA	TRBJ2-1	CASSYSNEQFF	TGTGCCAGCAGTTACTCGAATGAGCAGTTCTTC
NA	TRBV6-5	TRBD2	TRBJ2-3	CASSYSGLADPDTQYF	TGTGCCAGCAGTTACTCGGGGCTAGCGGATCCAGATACGCAGTATTTT
NA	TRBV27	TRBD1	TRBJ1-1	CASSLYRGPGMNTEAFF	TGTGCCAGCAGTTTATATAGGGGGCCGGGTATGAACACTGAAGCTTTCTTT
NA	TRBV13	TRBD2	TRBJ2-1	CAIHPGLVFHEQFF	TGTGCGATCCACCCGGGACTAGTCTTTCATGAGCAGTTCTTC
once	TRBV7-2	TRBD2	TRBJ2-3	CASSPRWAGEGDTQYF	TGTGCCAGCAGCCCCCGATGGGCGGGAGAGGGAGATACGCAGTATTTT
NA	TRBV27	TRBD2	TRBJ2-7	CASSSGTSGYEQYF	TGTGCCAGCAGTTCCGGGACTAGCGGCTACGAGCAGTACTTC